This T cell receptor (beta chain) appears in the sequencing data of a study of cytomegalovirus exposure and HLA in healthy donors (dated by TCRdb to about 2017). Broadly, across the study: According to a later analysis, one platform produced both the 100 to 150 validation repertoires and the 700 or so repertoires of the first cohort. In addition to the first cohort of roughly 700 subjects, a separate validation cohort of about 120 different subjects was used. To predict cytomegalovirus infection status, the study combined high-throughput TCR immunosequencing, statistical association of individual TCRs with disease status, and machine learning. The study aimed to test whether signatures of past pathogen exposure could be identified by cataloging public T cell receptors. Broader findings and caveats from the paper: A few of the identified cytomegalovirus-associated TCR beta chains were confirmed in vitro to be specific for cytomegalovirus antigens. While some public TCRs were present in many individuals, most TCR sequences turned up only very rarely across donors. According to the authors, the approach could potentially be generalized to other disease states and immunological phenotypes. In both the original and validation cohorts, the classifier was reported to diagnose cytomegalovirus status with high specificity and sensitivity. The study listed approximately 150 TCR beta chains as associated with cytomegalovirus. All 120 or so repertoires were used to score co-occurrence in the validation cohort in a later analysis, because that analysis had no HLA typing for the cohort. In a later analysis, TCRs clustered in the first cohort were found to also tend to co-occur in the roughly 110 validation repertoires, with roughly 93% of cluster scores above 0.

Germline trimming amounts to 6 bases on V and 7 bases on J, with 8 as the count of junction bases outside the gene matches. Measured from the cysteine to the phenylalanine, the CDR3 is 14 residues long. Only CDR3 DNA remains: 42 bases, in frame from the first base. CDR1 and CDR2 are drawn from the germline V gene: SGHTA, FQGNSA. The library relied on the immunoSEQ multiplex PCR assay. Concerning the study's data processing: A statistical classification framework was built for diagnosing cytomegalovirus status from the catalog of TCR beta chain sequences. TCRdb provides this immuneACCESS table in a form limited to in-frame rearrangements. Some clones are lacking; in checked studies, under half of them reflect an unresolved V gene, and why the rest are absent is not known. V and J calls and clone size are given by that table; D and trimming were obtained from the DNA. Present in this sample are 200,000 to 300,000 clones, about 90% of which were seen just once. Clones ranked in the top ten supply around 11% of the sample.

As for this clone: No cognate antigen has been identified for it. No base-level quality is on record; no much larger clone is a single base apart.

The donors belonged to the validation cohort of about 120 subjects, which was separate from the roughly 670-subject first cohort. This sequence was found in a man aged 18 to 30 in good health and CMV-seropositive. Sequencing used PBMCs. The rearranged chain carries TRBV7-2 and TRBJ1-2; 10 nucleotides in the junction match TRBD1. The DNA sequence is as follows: TGTGCCAGCAGGCGTGACCGGGACAGGGGTGGCTACACCTTC. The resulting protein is CASRRDRDRGGYTF.